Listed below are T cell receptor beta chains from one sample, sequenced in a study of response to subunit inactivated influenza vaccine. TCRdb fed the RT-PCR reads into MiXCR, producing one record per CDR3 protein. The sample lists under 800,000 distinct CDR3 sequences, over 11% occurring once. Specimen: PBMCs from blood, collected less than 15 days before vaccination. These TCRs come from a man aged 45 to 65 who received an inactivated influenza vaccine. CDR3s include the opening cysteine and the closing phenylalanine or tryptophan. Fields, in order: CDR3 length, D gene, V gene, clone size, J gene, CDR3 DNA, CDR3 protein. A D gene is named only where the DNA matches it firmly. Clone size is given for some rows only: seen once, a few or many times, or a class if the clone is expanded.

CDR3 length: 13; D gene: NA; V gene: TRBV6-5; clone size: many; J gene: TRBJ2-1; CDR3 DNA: TGTGCCAGCAGTTACTCGAAGCTAGGGGAGCAGTTCTTC; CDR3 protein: CASSYSKLGEQFF
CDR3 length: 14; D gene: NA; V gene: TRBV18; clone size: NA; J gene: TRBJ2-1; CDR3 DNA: TGTGCCATCTCACCACCGACCGGTATCAATGAGCAGTTCTTC; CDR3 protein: CAISPPTGINEQFF
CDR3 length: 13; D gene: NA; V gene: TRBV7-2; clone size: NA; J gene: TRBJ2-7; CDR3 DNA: TGTGCCAGCCTACAGGGACCGAACTACGAGCAGTACTTC; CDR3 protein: CASLQGPNYEQYF
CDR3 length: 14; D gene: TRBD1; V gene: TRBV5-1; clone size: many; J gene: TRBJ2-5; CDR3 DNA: TGCGCCAGCCGGACAGGGTACATGGAAGAGACCCAGTACTTC; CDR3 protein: CASRTGYMEETQYF
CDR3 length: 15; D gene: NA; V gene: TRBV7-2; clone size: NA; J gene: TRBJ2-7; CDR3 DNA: TGTGCCAGCAGCTTTACTATCGGGGGCGGACGGGAGCAGTACTTC; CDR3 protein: CASSFTIGGGREQYF
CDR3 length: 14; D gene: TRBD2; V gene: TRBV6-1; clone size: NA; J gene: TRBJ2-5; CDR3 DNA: TGTGCCAGCAGACCAAGCGGGAACCAAGAGACCCAGTACTTC; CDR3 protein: CASRPSGNQETQYF
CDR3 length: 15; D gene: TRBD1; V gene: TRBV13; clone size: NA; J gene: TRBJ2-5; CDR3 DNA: TGTGCCAGCAGCGAACTACGGGACAGTACAGAGACCCAGTACTTC; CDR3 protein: CASSELRDSTETQYF
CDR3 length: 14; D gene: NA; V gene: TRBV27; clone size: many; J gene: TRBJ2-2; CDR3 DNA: TGTGCCAGCGCCGAGACTTTGAACACCGGGGAGCTGTTTTTT; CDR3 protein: CASAETLNTGELFF
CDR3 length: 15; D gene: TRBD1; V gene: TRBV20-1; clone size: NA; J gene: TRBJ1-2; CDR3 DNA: TGCAGTGCTAGAGATTTCCGGACAGGACACTATGGCTACACCTTC; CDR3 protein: CSARDFRTGHYGYTF
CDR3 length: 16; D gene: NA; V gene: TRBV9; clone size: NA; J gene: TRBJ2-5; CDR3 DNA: TGTGCCAGCAGCGTTCGGGCCCTGGGGACCCAAGAGACCCAGTACTTC; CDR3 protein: CASSVRALGTQETQYF
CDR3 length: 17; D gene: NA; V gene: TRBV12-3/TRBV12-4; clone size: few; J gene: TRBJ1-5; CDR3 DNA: TGTGCCAGCAGTCCCTCCCCGACGGAAAATAGCAATCAGCCCCAGCATTTT; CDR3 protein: CASSPSPTENSNQPQHF
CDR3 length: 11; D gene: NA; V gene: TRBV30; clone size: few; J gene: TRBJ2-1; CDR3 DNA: TGTGCCTGGGGAGTTTACAATGAGCAGTTCTTC; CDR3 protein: CAWGVYNEQFF
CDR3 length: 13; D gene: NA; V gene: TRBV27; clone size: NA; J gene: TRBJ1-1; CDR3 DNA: TGTGCCAGCAGTTTCTTCGGGGGGTTAGAAGCTTTCTTT; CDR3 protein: CASSFFGGLEAFF
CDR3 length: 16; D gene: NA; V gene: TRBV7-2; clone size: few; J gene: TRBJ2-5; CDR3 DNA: TGTGCCAGCAGCATCGGTCGGAGGCTCTACCAAGAGACCCAGTACTTC; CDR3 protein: CASSIGRRLYQETQYF
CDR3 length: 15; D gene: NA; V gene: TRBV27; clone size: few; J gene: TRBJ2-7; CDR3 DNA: TGTGCCAGCAGTTTATCTCCGGGCAAATCCTACGAGCAGTACTTC; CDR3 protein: CASSLSPGKSYEQYF
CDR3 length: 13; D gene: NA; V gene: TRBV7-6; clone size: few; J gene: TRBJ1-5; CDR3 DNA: TGTGCCAGCAGCTTCGGAGGGATTCAGCCCCAGCATTTT; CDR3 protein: CASSFGGIQPQHF
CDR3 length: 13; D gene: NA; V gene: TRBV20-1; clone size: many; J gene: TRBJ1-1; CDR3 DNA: TGCAGTGCTAGAGATGTCCATGGGACAGAAGCTTTCTTT; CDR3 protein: CSARDVHGTEAFF
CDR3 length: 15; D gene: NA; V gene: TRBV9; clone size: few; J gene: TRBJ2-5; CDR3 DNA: TGTGCCAGCAGCGTATCCGGCAAACCGGTGGAGACCCAGTACTTC; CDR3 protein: CASSVSGKPVETQYF
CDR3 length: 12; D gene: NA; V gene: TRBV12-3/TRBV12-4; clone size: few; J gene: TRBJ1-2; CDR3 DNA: TGTGCCAGCAGTTACGACAGGACTGGCTACACCTTC; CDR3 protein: CASSYDRTGYTF
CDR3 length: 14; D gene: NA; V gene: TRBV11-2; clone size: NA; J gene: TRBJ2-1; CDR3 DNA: TGTGCCAGCAGTGGGGGGTACTCCTACAATGAGCAGTTCTTC; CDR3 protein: CASSGGYSYNEQFF
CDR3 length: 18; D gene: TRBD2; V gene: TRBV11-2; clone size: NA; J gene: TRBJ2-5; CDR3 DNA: TGTGCCAGCAGCTTAGGTTTGTCGGCGGGAGGGTCCCAAGAGACCCAGTACTTC; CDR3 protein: CASSLGLSAGGSQETQYF
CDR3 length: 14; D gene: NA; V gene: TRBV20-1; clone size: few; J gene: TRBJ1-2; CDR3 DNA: TGCAGTGCTAGAGATTCGGGGGAAAACTATGGCTACACCTTC; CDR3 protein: CSARDSGENYGYTF
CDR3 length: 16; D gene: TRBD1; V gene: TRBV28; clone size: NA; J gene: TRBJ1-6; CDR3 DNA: TGTGCCAGCAGTTTGGCGGGACAGGGCTATAATTCACCCCTCCACTTT; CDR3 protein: CASSLAGQGYNSPLHF
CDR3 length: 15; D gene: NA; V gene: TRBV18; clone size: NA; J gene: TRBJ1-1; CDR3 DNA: TGTGCCAGCTCACCTCCATGGAAGCCGAACACTGAAGCTTTCTTT; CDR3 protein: CASSPPWKPNTEAFF
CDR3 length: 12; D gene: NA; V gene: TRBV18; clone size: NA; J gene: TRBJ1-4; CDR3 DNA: TGTGCCAGCTCACAGCAAAGGGAAAAACTGTTTTTT; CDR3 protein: CASSQQREKLFF
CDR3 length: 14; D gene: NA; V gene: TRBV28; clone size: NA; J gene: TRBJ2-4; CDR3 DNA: TGTGCCAGCAGTAGCACCCCAATGAACAACATTCAGTACTTC; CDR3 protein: CASSSTPMNNIQYF
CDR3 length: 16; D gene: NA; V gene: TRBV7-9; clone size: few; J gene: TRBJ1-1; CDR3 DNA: TGTGCCAGCAGCTTTTCCCCGGACAGAACTAACACTGAAGCTTTCTTT; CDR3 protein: CASSFSPDRTNTEAFF
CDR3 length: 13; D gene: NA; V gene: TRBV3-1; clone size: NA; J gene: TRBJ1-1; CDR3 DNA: TGTGCCAGCAGCCAACCTTGGAACACTGAAGCTTTCTTT; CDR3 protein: CASSQPWNTEAFF
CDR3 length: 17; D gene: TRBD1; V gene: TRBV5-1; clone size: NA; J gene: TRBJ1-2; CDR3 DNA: TGCGCCAGCAGCATACTACCGGGACAGGGAGAGAACTATGGCTACACCTTC; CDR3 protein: CASSILPGQGENYGYTF
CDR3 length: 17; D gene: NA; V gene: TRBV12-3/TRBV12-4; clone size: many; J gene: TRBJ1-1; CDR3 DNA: TGTGCCAGCAGCCCTATAACGAGGGGGGCGTCGGGCACTGAAGCTTTCTTT; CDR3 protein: CASSPITRGASGTEAFF
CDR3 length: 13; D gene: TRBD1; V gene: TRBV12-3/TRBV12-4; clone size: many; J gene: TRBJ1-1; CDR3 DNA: TGTGCCAGCAGGGACAGGGGGAACACTGAAGCTTTCTTT; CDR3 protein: CASRDRGNTEAFF
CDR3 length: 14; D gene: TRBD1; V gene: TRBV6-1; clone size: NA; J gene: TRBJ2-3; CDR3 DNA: TGTGCCAGCAGCTTCGGACAGGGAATAGATACGCAGTATTTT; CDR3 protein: CASSFGQGIDTQYF
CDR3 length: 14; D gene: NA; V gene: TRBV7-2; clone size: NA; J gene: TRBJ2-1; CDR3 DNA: TGTGCCAGCAGCTTAGAAGGTGCCTCGGTTGAGCAGTTCTTC; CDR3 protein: CASSLEGASVEQFF
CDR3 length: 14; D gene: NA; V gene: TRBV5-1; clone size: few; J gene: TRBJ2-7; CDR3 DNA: TGCGCCAGCAGACCTACGGGGAGCTCCTACGAGCAGTACTTC; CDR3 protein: CASRPTGSSYEQYF
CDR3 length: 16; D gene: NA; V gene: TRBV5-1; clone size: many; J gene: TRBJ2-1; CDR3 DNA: TGCGCCAGCAGCTTGGGTCTGGGGGGCTCCTACAATGAGCAGTTCTTC; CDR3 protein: CASSLGLGGSYNEQFF
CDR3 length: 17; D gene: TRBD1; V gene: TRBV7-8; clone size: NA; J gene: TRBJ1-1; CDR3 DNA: TGTGCCAGCAGCCCCACGGCGTCAGGGGGGTTTGGCACTGAAGCTTTCTTT; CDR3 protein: CASSPTASGGFGTEAFF
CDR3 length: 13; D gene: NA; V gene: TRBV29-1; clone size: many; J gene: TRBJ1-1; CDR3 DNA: TGCAGCCTTCGAAAGTCCCTCAACACTGAAGCTTTCTTT; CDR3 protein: CSLRKSLNTEAFF
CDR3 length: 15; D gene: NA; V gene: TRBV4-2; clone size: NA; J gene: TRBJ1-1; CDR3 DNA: TGTGCCAGCAGCCACCCAGGGGTAAAGGGCACTGAAGCTTTCTTT; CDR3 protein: CASSHPGVKGTEAFF
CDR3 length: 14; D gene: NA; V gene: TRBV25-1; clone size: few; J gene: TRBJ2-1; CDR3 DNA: TGTGCCAGCAGTCCTAGCGTCTCCTACAATGAGCAGTTCTTC; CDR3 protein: CASSPSVSYNEQFF
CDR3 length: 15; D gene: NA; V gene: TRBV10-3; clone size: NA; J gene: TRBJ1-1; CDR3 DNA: TGTGCCATCAGTGATAGGAGCGTCGGGAACACTGAAGCTTTCTTT; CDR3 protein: CAISDRSVGNTEAFF
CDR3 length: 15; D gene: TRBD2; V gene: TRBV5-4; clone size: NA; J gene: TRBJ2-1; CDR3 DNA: TGTGCCAGCAGCTTGCCCACTAGCGGGGTCAATGAGCAGTTCTTC; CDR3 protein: CASSLPTSGVNEQFF
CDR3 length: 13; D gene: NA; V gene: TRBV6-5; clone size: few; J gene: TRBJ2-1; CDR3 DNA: TGTGCCAGCAGTTCAGGGATAAGGAATGAGCAGTTCTTC; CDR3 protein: CASSSGIRNEQFF
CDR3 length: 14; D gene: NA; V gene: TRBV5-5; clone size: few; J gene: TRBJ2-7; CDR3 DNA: TGTGCCAGCAGCCTTATACACAGGGACGACGAGCAGTACTTC; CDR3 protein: CASSLIHRDDEQYF
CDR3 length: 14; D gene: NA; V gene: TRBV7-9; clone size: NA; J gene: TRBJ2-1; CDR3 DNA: TGTGCCAGCAGCTTAGTTGAAACCTACAATGAGCAGTTCTTC; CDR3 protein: CASSLVETYNEQFF
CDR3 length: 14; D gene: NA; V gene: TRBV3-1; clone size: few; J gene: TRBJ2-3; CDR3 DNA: TGTGCCAGCAGCCGGGCCCCCTCCCTCCATACGCAGTATTTT; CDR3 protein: CASSRAPSLHTQYF
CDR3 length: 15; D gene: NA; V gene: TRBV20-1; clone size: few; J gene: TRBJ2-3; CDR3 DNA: TGCAGTGCTAGCGAGAGGGGGACTCCCACAGATACGCAGTATTTT; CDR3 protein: CSASERGTPTDTQYF
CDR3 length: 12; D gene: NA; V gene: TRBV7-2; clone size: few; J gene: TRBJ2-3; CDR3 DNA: TGTGCCAGCAGCCGTCGGCAGAATACGCAGTATTTT; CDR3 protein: CASSRRQNTQYF
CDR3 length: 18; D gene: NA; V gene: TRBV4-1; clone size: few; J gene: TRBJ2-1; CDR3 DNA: TGCGCCAGCAGCCAAGTCCTCGGGGGCGAGCGGCCCTACAATGAGCAGTTCTTC; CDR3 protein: CASSQVLGGERPYNEQFF
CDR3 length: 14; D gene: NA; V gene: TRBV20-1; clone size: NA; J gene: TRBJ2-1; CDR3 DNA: TGCAGTGCCGGGGCAGCGGGCCGCTGGAATGAGCAGTTCTTC; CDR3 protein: CSAGAAGRWNEQFF
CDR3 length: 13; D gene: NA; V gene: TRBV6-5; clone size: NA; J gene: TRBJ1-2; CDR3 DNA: TGTGCCAGCAGTTACGATCCCAACTATGGCTACACCTTC; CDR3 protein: CASSYDPNYGYTF
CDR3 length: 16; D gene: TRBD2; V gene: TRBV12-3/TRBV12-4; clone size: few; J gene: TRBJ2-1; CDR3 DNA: TGTGCCAGCAGTTTCCCCTTTGGGGGAGGGCCAGGGGAGCAGTTCTTC; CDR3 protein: CASSFPFGGGPGEQFF
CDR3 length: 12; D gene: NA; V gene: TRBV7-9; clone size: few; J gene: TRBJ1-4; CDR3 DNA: TGTGCCAGCAGCTTAGCGGTTGAAAAACTGTTTTTT; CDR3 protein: CASSLAVEKLFF
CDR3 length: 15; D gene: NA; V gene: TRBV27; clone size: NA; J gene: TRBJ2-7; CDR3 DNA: TGTGCCAGCAGTTTATTAGCGCATACCACCTACGAGCAGTACTTC; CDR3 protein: CASSLLAHTTYEQYF
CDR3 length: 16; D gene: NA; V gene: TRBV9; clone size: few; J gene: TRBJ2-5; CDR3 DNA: TGTGCCAGCAGTCGTCGAGGGGGAGGGCCGTTGGAGACCCAGTACTTC; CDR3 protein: CASSRRGGGPLETQYF
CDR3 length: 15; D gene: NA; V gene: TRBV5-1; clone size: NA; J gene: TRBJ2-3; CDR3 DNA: TGCGCCAGCAGCTTATTACAGGGCGGCACAGATACGCAGTATTTT; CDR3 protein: CASSLLQGGTDTQYF
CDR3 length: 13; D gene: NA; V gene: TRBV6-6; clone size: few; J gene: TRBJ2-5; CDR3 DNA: TGTGCCAGCAGTGATATCCTCGGGGGAACCCAGTACTTC; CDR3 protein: CASSDILGGTQYF
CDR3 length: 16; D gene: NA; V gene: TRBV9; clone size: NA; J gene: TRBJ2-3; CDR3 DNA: TGTGCCAGCAGCGGCGCTCTAGCGTCAAGCACAGATACGCAGTATTTT; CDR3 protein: CASSGALASSTDTQYF
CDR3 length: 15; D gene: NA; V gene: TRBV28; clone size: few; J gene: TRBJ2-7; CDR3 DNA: TGTGCCACCACCCTGGGCGACTTCCTACCCTACGAGCAGTACTTC; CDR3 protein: CATTLGDFLPYEQYF